These T cell receptor beta chains were read from a single sample in a study of OX40 agonist ivuxolimab in advanced cancers. Profiling relied on immunoSEQ multiplex PCR, and the TCRdb table lists in-frame clones only, not all of them. The profile shows some 80,000 clones, approximately 86% of them singletons. This specimen consisted of CD4+ or CD8+ T cells sorted from blood, obtained in a trial of the OX40 agonist ivuxolimab. These receptors all stem from an adult with an advanced solid tumor such as melanoma, head and neck, liver or kidney cancer. The CDR3 runs from the conserved cysteine through the conserved F or W. A D gene is named only where the DNA matches it firmly. Size is stated for part of the rows, as once, few or many counts, or as a class when the clone is expanded.

v_call,d_call,j_call,clone_size,cdr3_length,cdr3_aa,cdr3_nt
TRBV28,.,TRBJ2-7,.,13,CASTRYRNYEQYF,TGTGCCAGCACGCGATACAGAAACTACGAGCAGTACTTC
TRBV27,.,TRBJ1-5,.,13,CASSFRTNQPQHF,TGTGCCAGCAGTTTTCGGACAAATCAGCCCCAGCATTTT
TRBV14,.,TRBJ2-1,.,13,CASSQGGGREQFF,TGTGCCAGCAGCCAAGGAGGAGGGCGCGAGCAGTTCTTC
TRBV4-3,.,TRBJ1-1,.,14,CASSHDRLNTEAFF,TGCGCCAGCAGCCATGACAGGTTGAACACTGAAGCTTTCTTT
TRBV4-2,.,TRBJ2-3,.,15,CASSQVATRAVTQYF,TGTGCCAGCAGCCAAGTAGCGACTCGAGCCGTTACGCAGTATTTT
TRBV7-9,.,TRBJ2-1,.,16,CASSLVRTARFDEQFF,TGTGCCAGCAGCTTAGTAAGGACAGCCCGGTTCGATGAGCAGTTCTTC
TRBV7-6,.,TRBJ2-7,once,11,CASSSIHEQYF,TGTGCCAGCAGCTCAATTCACGAGCAGTACTTC
TRBV19,.,TRBJ1-2,.,14,CASSTSADKVWYTF,TGTGCCAGTAGTACGTCTGCGGACAAAGTGTGGTACACCTTC
TRBV30,TRBD1,TRBJ1-6,.,13,CASMTGVRTPLHF,TGTGCCTCTATGACAGGGGTGAGGACACCCCTCCACTTT
TRBV7-9,TRBD1,TRBJ2-7,.,16,CASSLDTTGVIHEQYF,TGTGCCAGCAGCTTAGATACGACAGGGGTTATCCACGAGCAGTACTTC
TRBV9,TRBD1,TRBJ2-5,few,14,CASSGGTGWETQYF,TGTGCCAGCAGCGGCGGGACAGGGTGGGAGACCCAGTACTTC
TRBV29-1,.,TRBJ1-1,.,12,CSVRPSYKEAFF,TGCAGCGTCAGACCCTCTTATAAAGAAGCTTTCTTT
TRBV18,TRBD2,TRBJ2-1,.,14,CASSVAGSYNEQFF,TGTGCCAGCTCCGTAGCGGGTTCCTACAATGAGCAGTTCTTC
TRBV25-1,TRBD2,TRBJ2-3,once,16,CASSEASGGSTDTQYF,TGTGCCAGCAGTGAAGCTAGCGGGGGAAGCACAGATACGCAGTATTTT
TRBV19,.,TRBJ1-2,.,18,CASSTSRGDRRQWYGYTF,TGTGCCAGTTCAACCAGCCGGGGAGACAGGCGTCAATGGTATGGCTACACCTTC
TRBV6-5,.,TRBJ2-7,.,16,CASSYPIRGPPYEQYF,TGTGCCAGCAGTTACCCTATTCGCGGGCCCCCCTACGAGCAGTACTTC
TRBV29-1,.,TRBJ2-1,.,12,CSVEDSTPRQFF,TGCAGCGTTGAAGATTCGACCCCGCGGCAGTTCTTC
TRBV10-3,TRBD1,TRBJ1-4,.,17,CAIRPGQGYGDNEKLFF,TGTGCCATTAGACCGGGACAGGGGTACGGAGATAATGAAAAACTGTTTTTT
TRBV5-4,.,TRBJ1-1,.,14,CASSLGGGGTEAFF,TGTGCCAGCAGCTTGGGTGGTGGCGGCACTGAAGCTTTCTTT
TRBV2,TRBD1,TRBJ2-3,.,15,CASILQGTDTDTQYF,TGTGCCAGCATTTTACAGGGGACAGACACAGATACGCAGTATTTT
TRBV6-1,TRBD2,TRBJ2-1,.,14,CASSEGLAGNEQFF,TGTGCCAGCAGTGAGGGACTAGCGGGGAATGAGCAGTTCTTC
TRBV7-2,.,TRBJ2-1,once,15,CASSPLGSLYNEQFF,TGTGCCAGCAGCCCCTTGGGCTCCCTATACAATGAGCAGTTCTTC
TRBV5-6,.,TRBJ2-4,.,17,CASSPVRHTGRRNIQYF,TGTGCCAGCAGTCCCGTACGACATACAGGGAGGAGAAACATTCAGTACTTC
TRBV30,.,TRBJ1-6,.,12,CAWSVLRGPLHF,TGTGCCTGGAGTGTACTGAGGGGGCCCCTCCACTTT
TRBV10-3,.,TRBJ2-5,.,14,CAISAGLGLETQYF,TGTGCCATCAGTGCAGGACTGGGCCTGGAGACCCAGTACTTC
TRBV5-1,.,TRBJ1-6,.,14,CASSLEEGRSPLHF,TGCGCCAGCAGCTTGGAGGAGGGCCGCTCACCCCTCCACTTT
TRBV5-1,TRBD1,TRBJ1-2,few,15,CASSLGGQGRYGYTF,TGCGCCAGCAGCTTGGGGGGACAGGGTCGCTATGGCTACACCTTC
TRBV18,.,TRBJ1-1,once,13,CASSPTGNSEAFF,TGTGCCAGCTCACCAACAGGGAACAGTGAAGCTTTCTTT
TRBV9,.,TRBJ1-2,.,14,CASSVEASNYGYTF,TGTGCCAGCAGCGTAGAAGCTTCGAACTATGGCTACACCTTC
TRBV5-1,.,TRBJ2-3,.,13,CASSLGITDTQYF,TGCGCCAGCAGCTTGGGTATCACAGATACGCAGTATTTT